This TCR beta chain came from a study of blood T cell repertoires in COVID-19 (dated by TCRdb to about 2020). For the wider study: Collaborator samples came from the United States, Italy and Spain and covered acute and convalescent phases of COVID-19. Nearly every sample came with metadata listing a de-identified subject ID, COVID-19 status, age in years and sex. The prospective study material was composed of cDNA or gDNA derived from T cells, B-cell-depleted T cells, or PBMCs. Subjects who had been exposed to COVID-19, were actively infected with it, or had recovered from it provided the deeply sampled blood TCRbeta repertoires that made up the dataset. Where HLA class I and class II types were available, the types were taken from metadata supplied by the sample provider, not from assay-based typing. The samples were drawn from the first 160 participants of the ongoing ImmuneRACE study and from some 1,300 subjects provided by 6 global collaborators. The repertoires were made available in a free public database intended to serve as a resource for research on the immune response to SARS-CoV-2. Results the study describes overall, beyond this receptor: The amount of clinical and demographic metadata varied by source and participant and was provided uncurated.

The immunoSEQ Assay, a bias-controlled multiplex PCR, was used to amplify TCRbeta CDR3 regions from genomic DNA. Per the authors' processing: Within the assay, amplification of reference gene primers was used to estimate how many nucleated cells each sample contained. To quantify the absolute abundance of each unique TCRbeta CDR3 rearrangement, sequence reads were collapsed and filtered. For each sample, productive Simpson clonality was calculated by taking the square root of Simpson's diversity index across productive rearrangements. Imported from immuneACCESS, the table was reduced by TCRdb to in-frame sequences with V and J called. These copies leave out some clones; in studies compared against another copy, an unresolved V gene accounts for under half, and the cause of the remainder is not known. V, J and clone size were drawn from that table, and D and trimming were deduced from the DNA. The sample includes about 320,000 clones, with approximately 85% observed a single time. Approximately 7.9% of the sample goes to the ten largest clones.

On this clone itself: There is no known antigen for this receptor. One base away there is no much larger clone; base qualities are not given.

The collaborating institutions used their own protocols to collect whole blood in K2EDTA tubes. For TCRbeta analysis, collaborators shipped samples in one of three forms: frozen whole blood, isolated PBMCs, or DNA extracted from either of those sample types. Based on the germline V gene (reference sequence), the CDR1 and CDR2 sequences are LGHDT and YNNKEL. V and J are trimmed by 0 bases and 10 bases, and the gene matches miss 10 bases of the junction. Measured from the cysteine to the phenylalanine, the CDR3 is 15 residues long. Of all the DNA, just the CDR3 is kept, 45 bases in frame from base 1. The receptor chain draws on TRBV3-1 (or the pseudogene TRBV3-2) and TRBJ1-1, with 8 junctional bases fitting TRBD1. The sequenced material came from peripheral blood. The clonotype originates from a human donor in a cohort sampled during active COVID-19. At the DNA level, the sequence is TGTGCCAGCAGCCAAGAAGGGACAGGATATTTGGGAGCTTTCTTT. Its protein reads: CASSQEGTGYLGAFF.